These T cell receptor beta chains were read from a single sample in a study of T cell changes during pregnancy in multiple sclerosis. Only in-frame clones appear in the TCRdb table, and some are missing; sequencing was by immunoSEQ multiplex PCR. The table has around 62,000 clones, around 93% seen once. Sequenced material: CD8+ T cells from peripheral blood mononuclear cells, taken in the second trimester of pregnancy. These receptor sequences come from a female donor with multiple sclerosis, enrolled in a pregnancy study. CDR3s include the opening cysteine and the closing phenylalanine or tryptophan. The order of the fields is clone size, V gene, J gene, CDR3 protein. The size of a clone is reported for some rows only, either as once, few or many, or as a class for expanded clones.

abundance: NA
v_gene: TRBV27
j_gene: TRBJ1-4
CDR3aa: CASSLGTGGDEKLFF

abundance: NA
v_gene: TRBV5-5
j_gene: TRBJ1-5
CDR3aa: CASSVQGRASNQPQHF

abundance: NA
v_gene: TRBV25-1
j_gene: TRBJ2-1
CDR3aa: CASSELTSGLDNEQFF

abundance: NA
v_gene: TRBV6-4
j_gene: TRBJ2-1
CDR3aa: CASSEEPGGSYNEQFF

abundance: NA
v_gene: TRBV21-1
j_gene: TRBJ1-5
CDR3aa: CARRTGLAQPQHF

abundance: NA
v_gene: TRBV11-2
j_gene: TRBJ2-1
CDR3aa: CASSAPRTRNEQFF

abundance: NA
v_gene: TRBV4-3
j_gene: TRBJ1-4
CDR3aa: CASSPDSENEKLFF

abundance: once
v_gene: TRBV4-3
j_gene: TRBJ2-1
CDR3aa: CASSQDSGSEQFF

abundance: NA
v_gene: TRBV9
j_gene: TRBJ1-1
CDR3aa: CASSVGYRATEAFF

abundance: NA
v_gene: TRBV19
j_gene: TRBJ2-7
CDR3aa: CASSGMDSPSYEQYF

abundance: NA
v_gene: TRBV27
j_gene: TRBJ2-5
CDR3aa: CASRGGDQETQYF

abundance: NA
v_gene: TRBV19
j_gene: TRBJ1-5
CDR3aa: CASSIWGQANQPQHF

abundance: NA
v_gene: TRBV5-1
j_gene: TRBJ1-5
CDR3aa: CASSVTGDQPQHF

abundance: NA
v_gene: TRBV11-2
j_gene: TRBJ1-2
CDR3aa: CASSLDSNYGYTF

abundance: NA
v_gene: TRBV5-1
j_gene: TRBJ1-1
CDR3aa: CASSLFEGLNTEAFF

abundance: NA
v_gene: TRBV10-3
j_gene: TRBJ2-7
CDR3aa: CAISLTGAALDEQYF

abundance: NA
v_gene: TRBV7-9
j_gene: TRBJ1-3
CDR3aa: CASSSREAGNTIYF

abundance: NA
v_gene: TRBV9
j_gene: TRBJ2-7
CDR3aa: CASSVDSSSYEQYF

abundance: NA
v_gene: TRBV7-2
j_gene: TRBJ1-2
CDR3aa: CASSLGGIYGYTF

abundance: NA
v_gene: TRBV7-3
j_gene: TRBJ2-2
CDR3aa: CASSLRGLAGTAGELFF

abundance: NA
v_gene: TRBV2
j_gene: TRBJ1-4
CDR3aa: CASSGPPTGSANEKLFF

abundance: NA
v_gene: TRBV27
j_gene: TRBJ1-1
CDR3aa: CASSLNGRDTEAFF

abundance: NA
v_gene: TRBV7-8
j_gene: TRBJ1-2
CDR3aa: CASSLREPNYGYTF

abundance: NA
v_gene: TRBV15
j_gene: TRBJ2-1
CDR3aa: CATSSGPEGANEQFF

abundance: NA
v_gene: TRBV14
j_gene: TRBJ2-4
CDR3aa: CASSQDRLGRNKNIQYF

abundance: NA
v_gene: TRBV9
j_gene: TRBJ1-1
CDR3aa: CASSVEGQATEAFF

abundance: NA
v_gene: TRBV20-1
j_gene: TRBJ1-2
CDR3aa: CSARRGYGYTF

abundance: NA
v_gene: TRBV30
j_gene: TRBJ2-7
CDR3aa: CAWSVRSGGGYEQYF

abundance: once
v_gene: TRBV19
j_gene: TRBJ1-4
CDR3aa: CASRDRGHEKLFF

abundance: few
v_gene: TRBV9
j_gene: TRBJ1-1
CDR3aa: CASSAPTGTANTEAFF

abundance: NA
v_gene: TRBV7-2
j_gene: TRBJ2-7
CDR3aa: CASSLNRVQEQYF

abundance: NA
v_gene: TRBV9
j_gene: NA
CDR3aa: CASSVDSSSSYEQYF

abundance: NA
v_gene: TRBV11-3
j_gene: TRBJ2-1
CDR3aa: CASSPHAGGSYNEQFF

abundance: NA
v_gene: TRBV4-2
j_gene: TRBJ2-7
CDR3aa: CASSQSQGYEQYF

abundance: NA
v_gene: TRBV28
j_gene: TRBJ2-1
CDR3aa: CASSLGTSGTLSYNEQFF

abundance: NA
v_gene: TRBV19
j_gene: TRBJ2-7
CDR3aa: CASSMIPRAGVRYEQYF

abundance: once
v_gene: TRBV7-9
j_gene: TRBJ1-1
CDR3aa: CASSSPGTEAFF

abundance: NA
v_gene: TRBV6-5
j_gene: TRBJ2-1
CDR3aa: CASSYSGYNEQFF

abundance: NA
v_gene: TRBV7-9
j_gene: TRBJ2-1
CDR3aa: CASSLALAGARRYNEQFF